This T cell receptor beta chain is from a study of blood T cell repertoires in COVID-19. Study information: Sample material is recorded as cDNA or gDNA derived from T cells, B-cell-depleted T cells, or PBMCs.

Produced via immunoSEQ multiplex PCR; TCRdb's table is partial and in-frame only. Of fewer than 300,000 clones in the sample, 85% to 90% were seen once. For recovered donors of Cohort 3, there were two negative PCRs, clearance, or symptom resolution. The CDR3 totals 17 residues. The germline V gene has CDR1 SGHRS and CDR2 YFSETQ. V lost 1 base to trimming and J lost 0 bases, with 11 bases between them. The clonotype was recovered from a man aged 18 to 29 who had recovered from COVID-19. The specimen was PBMCs or T cells enriched from blood (not recorded which). The V gene is TRBV5-1, the J gene TRBJ2-6; D is ambiguous. CDR3 DNA sequence: TGCGCCAGCAGCTTGCGAACTTTCCCCTCTGGGGCCAACGTCCTGACTTTC. This sequence encodes CASSLRTFPSGANVLTF.